This T cell receptor beta chain was observed in a study of T-cell memory formation after mild COVID-19. Constant-segment-primed 5'RACE gave TCR alpha and TCR beta cDNA libraries with sample barcodes and UMIs. TCRdb reprocessed the 5' RACE reads via MiXCR and lists one record per CDR3 protein. The table lists some 320,000 distinct CDR3 sequences, approximately 15% of them singletons. Study conclusions and caveats: The finding that pre-infection memory included some responding clones suggested that cross-reactive memory joined.

This clonotype was counted a few times. What it recognizes is unknown. This TCR was sampled from a man aged 18 to 35 who had mild COVID-19 (a few samples of this study predate the infection). Cell type and time point are not known. Sequencing used PBMCs or a T cell subset sorted from them (not recorded which).

Here the CDR3 reads CASQMGQGINEQFF. The CDR3, as DNA: TGTGCCAGCCAGATGGGACAGGGGATTAATGAGCAGTTCTTC. The chain employs TRBV25-1 and TRBJ2-1, with 10 bases matching TRBD1. The CDR3 contains 14 residues. Germline V gene lookup returns CDR1 MGHDK and CDR2 SYGVNS. V lost 8 bases to trimming and J lost 7 bases; unmatched junction nucleotides: 8.